This T cell receptor beta chain was sequenced during a study of shared clonotypes between healthy human individuals. Looking at the study overall: Researchers assigned three CD4 naive, three CD4 memory, two CD8 naive and one CD8 memory plate to each donor.

In regard to this clone: The antigen remains undetermined.

There are 15 residues in the CDR3. Germline V gene data show CDR1 as SGDLS and CDR2 as YYNGEE. Trimming took off 0 bases at V and 3 bases at J, with 12 bases between the two ends. The study's findings and limits: Relative to their counterparts shared across all four donors, non-shared clonotypes exhibited diminished generation probabilities.

Generated by immunoSEQ multiplex PCR, the TCRdb table keeps only in-frame clones and is missing some. Of around 1,100,000 clones in the sample, approximately 80% are singletons; the top ten hold 0.89%. The chain carries TRBV9 and TRBJ2-5, with a weak D call TRBD2 (5 bases). Input material: memory CD4+ T cells from PBMCs. The subset here: CD45RA-negative fraction. The sequence was collected from a man in his late teens or twenties in good health. Some clones in this sample may be carry-over from other donors' samples. The CDR3 coding sequence is TGTGCCAGCAGCGTAGGCAGCGGAACTAAAGAGACCCAGTACTTC. Its protein is CASSVGSGTKETQYF.